This TCR beta chain stems from a study of T cells after yellow fever vaccination (dated by TCRdb to between 2018 and 2020). Describing the broader study: The SMART-Seq v4 Ultra Low Input RNA kit was used to prepare libraries from fractions with low cell numbers. To follow T-cell clones before and after both primary and booster YFV17D yellow fever vaccination, bulk TCR alpha and beta repertoires underwent longitudinal sequencing. Two healthy male donors, one aged 18 to 30 and one aged 30 to 40 years, were included in the cohort. Blood was drawn at multiple timepoints before and after primary and secondary immunization, with bulk PBMC replicates and cell subsets isolated.

Results and caveats for the whole study, not just this receptor: Because the study included only two donors, the extent to which the findings can be generalized is limited. Because abundant contaminating clonotypes from the bulk population could be contained in FACS-sorted repertoires, computational filtering was required. Compared with the primary T-cell response, the secondary T-cell response was weaker but faster, peaking on day 5 rather than day 15. A small fraction of clonotypes showed up in both the CD4 and CD8 compartments, probably as a result of convergent recombination. Most clones expanded after primary vaccination were re-detected after the booster (almost 97% of CD4 and around nine tenths of CD8), suggesting broad memory maintenance.

The sample's treatment or condition label, in plain terms: live attenuated yellow fever vaccine strain. At each blood-draw timepoint, two biological replicates of bulk PBMCs were obtained. PBMCs were isolated from peripheral blood using a standard Ficoll-Paque protocol. RNA was extracted with TriZol from bulk PBMCs, CD4 and CD8 fractions, and dextramer-positive and dextramer-negative fractions. V sheds 2 bases and J sheds 3 bases, leaving 11 bases between their ends. The CDR3 spans 15 residues, from the cysteine through the phenylalanine. This entry keeps only the CDR3 DNA: 45 bases, framed from base 1. Synthesis of TCR cDNA relied on 5'RACE template switching, a step that introduced a universal primer site along with unique molecular identifiers. cDNA synthesis was primed from both the TCR alpha and TCR beta constant segments. Library amplification used two PCR steps, and the second PCR step added sample barcodes and sequencing adapters. Sequencing of the libraries was done on either Illumina HiSeq 2500 (2x100 bp) or NovaSeq (2x150 bp). The original pipeline was this. MIGEC was used to demultiplex reads and collapse the reads into UMI consensus sequences, and MiXCR was used for V(D)J alignment. Clonotypes responding to the vaccine were identified with edgeR on replicate PBMC samples, with the criteria of FDR below 0.01 and a log2 fold change above 5 up to day 15. Each bulk clonotype received a CD4 or CD8 identity based on whether the sequenced CD4 or CD8 repertoire contained that clonotype at higher abundance. The public reads were reprocessed in TCRdb via fastp at Q25 and MiXCR, keeping in-frame beta chains. Entries that share a CDR3 protein sequence are merged under the most common genes and DNA. In this record, the V and J calls reflect TCRdb's handling and not the investigators' own analysis. This sample has hundreds of thousands of distinct CDR3 sequences in its table, and about 12% of those were observed once. The ten largest make up 14% to 15% of the sample.

This clonotype was observed a few times. Its target antigen remains unknown. Base qualities are missing; no much larger clone stands one base away. This receptor was obtained from a man aged 25-45 years who received the YFV17D yellow fever vaccine. The sample in question was PBMCs, obtained on the day of the yellow fever booster vaccination. Here the chain combines TRBV12-3 or TRBV12-4 and TRBJ1-5; TRBD1 is perhaps the D gene, given 6 matching bases. The sequence in DNA is TGTGCCAGCAGTTTAAACCAGGGGCCCAATCAGCCCCAGCATTTT. This sequence encodes CASSLNQGPNQPQHF.